This T cell receptor beta chain was retrieved from a study of Ad26.COV2.S vaccination and SARS-CoV-2 variants. Study information: Among those in the COV1001 Ad26.COV2.S trial arm was the donor. By the intramuscular route, Ad26.COV2.S was given once, or twice 56 days apart.

Germline lookup yields CDR1 MNHEY and CDR2 SVGAGI. This CDR3 region has 15 residues. The V and J ends lost 6 bases and 6 bases, in that order; junction bases with no gene match: 10. As to this clone: As yet, its antigen is unknown.

Sequencing was performed with immunoSEQ multiplex PCR; in TCRdb, only in-frame clones are kept and a portion is missing. Here the sample spans some 390,000 clones, less than 90% being singletons. Whole-study results and caveats: The placebo group had lower spike-specific TCR breadth than the vaccine recipients did. Spike-specific CD8+ and CD4+ T cell responses reportedly showed substantial breadth after vaccination.

Treatment meaning: about 20 received Ad26.COV2.S at low or high dose, single or two shots; about 5 received placebo; per-sample allocation not given. Samples were taken on day 63 after the first vaccine or placebo injection. The chain joins TRBV6-5 to TRBJ1-5; 8 positions match TRBD1. The origin of this receptor is a person between 18 and 60 years old who received the Ad26.COV2.S COVID-19 vaccine or a placebo. The source was peripheral blood, collected in a trial of Ad26.COV2.S vaccine versus placebo. CDR3 bases: TGTGCCAGCAGGCCCACAGGGGGAGAGGGTCAGCCCCAGCATTTT. Translating it yields CASRPTGGEGQPQHF.